This T cell receptor (beta chain) was observed in a study of immune evolution from preneoplasia to lung adenocarcinoma (TCRdb year 2021). Looking at the study overall: HLA loss of heterozygosity was found in approximately 7% of AIS, about 14% of MIA and roughly 31% of ADC lesions, and in no AAH lesions. POLYSOLVER was used to infer Class I HLA alleles from exome data, while LOHHLA was used to detect allele-specific HLA loss. The immune data were integrated with whole exome sequencing and methylation data obtained from the same cohort of nodules. The overall cohort comprised 45 to 65 patients with pulmonary nodules who underwent surgical resection. It was reported in the study that 95 to 120 samples were used for TCR sequencing. Resected precursor lesions (AAH, AIS, MIA) and invasive adenocarcinomas were compared against paired morphologically normal lung tissue. The sample size was set by how many specimens were available, not by a prior power calculation. The study combined immune gene expression, TCR sequencing and multiplex immunofluorescence to profile immune contexture across lung adenocarcinoma precursors and invasive adenocarcinoma. TCR sequencing data came from 51 patients. General findings and caveats noted by the study authors: The findings were based on association rather than direct causation, and larger cohorts with long-term follow-up and longitudinal biopsies were deemed needed. The highest top T cell clone frequencies were observed in normal lung, and a progressive decrease in top T cell clone frequencies appeared to occur from AAH through AIS, MIA and invasive adenocarcinoma. KRAS-mutant nodules showed the highest T cell clonality compared with EGFR-mutant or double wild-type lesions. All patients were from Japan and China, so applicability to Western populations was uncertain. Clonality was highest in normal lung, while later-stage lesions appeared to have lower clonality but higher T cell density and diversity.

TCR beta CDR3 regions were sequenced from DNA using the immunoSEQ hsTCRbeta Kit. For the original study's pipeline: TCR sequencing data were analysed with the ImmunoSEQ Analyzer. T cell clonality was calculated on productive rearrangements as 1 minus Pielou's evenness. To measure T cell diversity, the inverse Simpson index was applied to productive templates. T cell density was defined as TCR beta template counts normalized to usable DNA, with usable DNA estimated by amplification and sequencing of housekeeping genes. Two-sided Kruskal-Wallis tests were used to compare TCR metrics between histologic stages. In TCRdb, the immuneACCESS table is reduced to in-frame sequences with V and J assigned. These tables do not hold every clone; where another copy was compared, an unresolved V gene accounts for under half, and the others remain unexplained. V, J and clone size reflect that table, while D and trimming were determined from the DNA. The sample table holds about 26,000 clones, of which about 74% were seen once. Roughly 6% of the sample rests with the top ten.

The patients had resection in Japan or China between about 2014 and 2018. Two lung cancer pathologists independently reviewed H&E slides to confirm the histologic diagnosis of every case. Macro-dissection after pathologic assessment enriched premalignant or tumor cells for nucleic acid extraction. DNA was isolated from FFPE tissue using the AllPrep DNA/RNA FFPE Kit. This clone was observed a single time. It lacks a known antigen. Base qualities are not at hand, and no much larger clone is one base apart. For CDR1 and CDR2, the germline V gene lists SGHRS and YFSETQ. The CDR3 sequence holds 17 residues, the cysteine and phenylalanine included. This entry keeps only the CDR3 DNA: 51 bases, framed from base 1. Trimming takes 0 bases from V and 0 bases from J, and the germline ends sit 16 bases apart.

The clonotype comes from a person in their sixties with invasive lung adenocarcinoma. Some clones in this sample may be carry-over from other donors' samples. The sequenced sample was FFPE invasive lung adenocarcinoma tissue. The cell subset or site label for this specimen denotes: frankly invasive lung adenocarcinoma (ADC). Recombination joined TRBV5-1 with TRBJ2-7; the D gene is possibly TRBD1 or TRBD2, with 5 bases matching each. Here the CDR3 is given as CASSLGSETVSSYEQYF. Here is the DNA: TGCGCCAGCAGCTTGGGTAGCGAGACAGTAAGCTCCTACGAGCAGTACTTC.